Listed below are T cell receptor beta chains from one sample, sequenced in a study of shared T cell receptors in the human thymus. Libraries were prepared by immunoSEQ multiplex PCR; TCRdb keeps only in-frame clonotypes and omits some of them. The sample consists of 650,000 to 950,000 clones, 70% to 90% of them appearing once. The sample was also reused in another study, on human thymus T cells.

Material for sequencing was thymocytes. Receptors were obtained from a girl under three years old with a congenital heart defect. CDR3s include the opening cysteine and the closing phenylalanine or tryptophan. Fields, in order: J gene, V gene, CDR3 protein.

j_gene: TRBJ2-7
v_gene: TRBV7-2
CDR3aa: CASSLGTEAYEQYF

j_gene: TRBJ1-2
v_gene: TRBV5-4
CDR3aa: CASSLGGENYGYTF

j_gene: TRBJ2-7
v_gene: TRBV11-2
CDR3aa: CASSPLLTSATPVKQYF

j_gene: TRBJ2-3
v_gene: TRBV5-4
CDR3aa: CASSQEAGTQYF

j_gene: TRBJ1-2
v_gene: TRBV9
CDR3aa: CASSPAVGEPAGRGLGYGYTF

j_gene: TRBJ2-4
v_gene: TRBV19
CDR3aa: CASRPPRAGQGPPRAKNIQYF

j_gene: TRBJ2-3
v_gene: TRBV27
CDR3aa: CASSMEEGADTQYF

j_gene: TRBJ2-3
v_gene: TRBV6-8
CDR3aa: CASSYSSGNTDTQYF

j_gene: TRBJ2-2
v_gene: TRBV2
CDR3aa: CASSERSVGTSANTGELFF

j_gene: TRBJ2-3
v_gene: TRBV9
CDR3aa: CASSAPLGGVTTDTQYF

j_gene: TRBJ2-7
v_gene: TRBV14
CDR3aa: CASSPRRDTGGEQYF

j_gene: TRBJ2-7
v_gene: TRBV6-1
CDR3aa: CASSEALSHEQYF

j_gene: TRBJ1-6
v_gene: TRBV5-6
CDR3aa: CASTCNGAVRSYNSPLHF

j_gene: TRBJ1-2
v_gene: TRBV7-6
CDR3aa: CASSLGGIPLYGYTF

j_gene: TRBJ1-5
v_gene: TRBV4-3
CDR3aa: CASGQGLNQPQHF

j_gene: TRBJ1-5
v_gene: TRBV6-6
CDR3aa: CASIKGDSNQPQHF

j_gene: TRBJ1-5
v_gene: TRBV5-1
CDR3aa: CASSLTGTQPQHF

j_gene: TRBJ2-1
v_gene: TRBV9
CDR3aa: CASSVLGPGTEQFF

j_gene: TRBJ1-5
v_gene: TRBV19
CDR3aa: CASAGGHQPQHF

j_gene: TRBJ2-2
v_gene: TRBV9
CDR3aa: CASSARTGRNTGELFF

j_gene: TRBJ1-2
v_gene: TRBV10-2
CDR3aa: CATLQRGGIYGYTF

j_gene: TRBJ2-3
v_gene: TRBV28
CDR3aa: CASSPSDRGRFNIGTDTQYF

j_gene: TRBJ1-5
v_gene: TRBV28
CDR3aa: CASSTLREERWGNQPQHF

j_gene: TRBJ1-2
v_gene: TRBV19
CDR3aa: CASSIGGQGQNYGYTF

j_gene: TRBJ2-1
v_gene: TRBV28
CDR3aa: CASRHGGTHNEQFF

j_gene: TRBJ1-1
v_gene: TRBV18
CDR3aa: CASSPWTEEEAFF

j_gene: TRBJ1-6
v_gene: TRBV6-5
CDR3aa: CASSLTTYNSPLHF

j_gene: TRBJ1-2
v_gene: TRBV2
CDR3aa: CASSETPRQGSSVYGYTF

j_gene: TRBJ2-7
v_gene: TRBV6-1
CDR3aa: CASSGWTGLISYEQYF

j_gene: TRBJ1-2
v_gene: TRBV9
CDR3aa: CASSVLTPSGLLGGYTF

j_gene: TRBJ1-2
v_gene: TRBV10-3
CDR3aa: CAVRTASNYGYTF

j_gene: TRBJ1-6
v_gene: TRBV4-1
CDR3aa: CASRQKQAREDSPLHF